These 30 T cell receptor beta chains share one sample of origin, sequenced in a study of patients and donors after allogeneic stem cell transplantation. MiXCR was run by TCRdb on the RT-PCR reads, yielding one entry per CDR3 protein. The profile shows about a million distinct CDR3 sequences, about 20% of them singletons. Sequenced sample: blood, either unsorted or a sorted T cell fraction (not recorded which). These receptors were collected from a human donor who was either an allogeneic HSCT recipient or a stem cell or donor lymphocyte infusion donor (not recorded which). It is not recorded whose cells these are; they may come from a transplant donor.

V and J are TRBV9 and TRBJ2-3, with D tentatively TRBD1 or TRBD2 (5 bases each). V was clipped by 4 bases and J by 2 bases, with 17 bases between them. CDR3 length equals 16 residues. Looked up from germline, CDR1 is SGDLS and CDR2 is YYNGEE. The CDR3 is CASSLIGTADTDTQYF. Here the CDR3 DNA reads TGTGCCAGCAGCCTAATCGGGACGGCCGACACAGATACGCAGTATTTT.

The genes are TRBV5-6 and TRBJ2-3; D is unresolved. Trimming pared 0 bases from V and 0 bases from J, leaving 11 bases between. CDR1 and CDR2 (germline): SGHDT, YYEEEE. The CDR3 covers 16 residues. The CDR3 nucleotides read TGTGCCAGCAGCTTGGTTTCACAGTTTAGCACAGATACGCAGTATTTT. Protein sequence: CASSLVSQFSTDTQYF.

This clonotype occurred a few times. The CDR3 spells CSAPADRPIRGEAFF. The CDR3 DNA reads as TGCAGTGCTCCGGCTGACAGGCCGATTAGGGGTGAAGCTTTCTTT. This chain connects TRBV20-1 to TRBJ1-1; maybe TRBD1 (6 bases). V lost 5 bases, J lost 7 bases, and 23 bases lay in between. The CDR3 is 15 amino acids. Germline V gene data show CDR1 as DFQATT and CDR2 as SNEGSKA (reference sequence).

In this sample, this clonotype turned up many times. The rearrangement joins TRBV20-1 to TRBJ1-5; D remains unclear. This CDR3 comprises 16 residues. Germline V gene lookup returns CDR1 DFQATT and CDR2 SNEGSKA (reference sequence). Trimming removed 3 bases from V and 5 bases from J, with 20 bases in between. The DNA of the CDR3 is TGCAGTGCTAGTGGCTCGACACCTGGTCTGGATCAGCCCCAGCATTTT. As protein: CSASGSTPGLDQPQHF.

In its sample, this clonotype was seen a few times. The V and J genes are TRBV3-1 and TRBJ2-1; 7 nucleotides line up with TRBD2. The CDR3 extends over 18 amino acids. J lost 4 bases, V lost 2 bases, and 14 bases had no gene match. Germline CDR1 and CDR2: LGHDT and YNNKEL (reference sequence). This CDR3 is CASSQNARWLAAYNEQFF. The CDR3, as DNA: TGTGCCAGCAGCCAAAATGCCAGATGGCTAGCGGCATACAATGAGCAGTTCTTC.

V and J are TRBV12-3 or TRBV12-4 and TRBJ2-5; the D gene is possibly TRBD2 (5 bases). The CDR3 covers 16 residues. The V and J ends lost 4 bases and 1 base respectively, with 16 bases between them. The CDR3 sequence: CASSSAPGKVQETQYF. In DNA form, the CDR3 reads TGTGCCAGCAGTTCGGCCCCGGGAAAAGTCCAAGAGACCCAGTACTTC.

This clonotype was seen more than once but under ten times. The V and J genes are TRBV25-1 and TRBJ2-7, with D hard to call. CDR1 and CDR2 (germline): MGHDK, SYGVNS. The CDR3 is 13 amino acids. Between the trimmed V and J ends, which lost 10 bases and 2 bases, there was a span of 15 bases. CDR3 sequence (DNA): TGTGCCACCCGTGCTGGCTTAACCTACGAGCAGTACTTC. It codes for CATRAGLTYEQYF.

The V and J genes are TRBV7-2 and TRBJ1-6; no firm D call. Trimming stripped 8 bases from V and 3 bases from J, with 14 bases between. This CDR3 is 15 amino acids long. Per germline, CDR1 SGHTA and CDR2 FQGNSA. Written as DNA, the CDR3 is TGTGCCAGCGGCCGGGGTGGAAACTATAATTCACCCCTCCACTTT. Translation gives CASGRGGNYNSPLHF.

The chain couples TRBV21-1 to TRBJ1-1. TRBV21-1 has pseudogene status. This CDR3 has 15 amino acids. The CDR3 DNA sequence: TGTGCCAGCAGCAGGGCCCACCCCATGAACACTGAAGCTTTCTTT. Translated, it gives CASSRAHPMNTEAFF.

This clonotype showed up just a few times. The rearrangement joins TRBV20-1 to TRBJ2-1; no definite D call. Trimming cost V 4 bases and J 2 bases, with 12 bases left between them. This CDR3 is built from 14 residues. Per the germline V gene, CDR1 is DFQATT and CDR2 is SNEGSKA (reference sequence). The CDR3 coding sequence is TGCAGTGCTAACGACTCCCCTCCCTACAATGAGCAGTTCTTC. Encoded protein: CSANDSPPYNEQFF.

This clonotype has ten or more counts. The J gene is TRBJ2-7, the V gene TRBV12-3 or TRBV12-4; no definite D call. The V and J ends lost 9 bases and 2 bases respectively, with 11 bases between them. The CDR3 consists of 12 residues. The CDR3 loop reads CASTGTAYEQYF. CDR3 nucleotide sequence: TGTGCCAGTACGGGTACCGCCTACGAGCAGTACTTC.

This chain uses TRBV7-2 with TRBJ2-7; maybe TRBD1 (5 bases). V was trimmed by 5 bases and J by 7 bases, leaving 18 bases between them. CDR3 size: 14 residues. The V gene's germline CDR1 is SGHTA and CDR2 FQGNSA. CDR3 amino acids: CASSQRQSQGEQYF. CDR3 nucleotides: TGTGCCAGCAGCCAAAGACAGTCGCAGGGTGAGCAGTACTTC.

The chain carries TRBV7-2 and TRBJ1-1; D is ambiguous. Trimming pared 0 bases from V and 11 bases from J, leaving 13 bases between. This CDR3 region has 13 residues. Germline V gives CDR1 SGHTA, CDR2 FQGNSA. CDR3 nucleotides: TGTGCCAGCAGCTTAGCGTGGCGGAGTGCGGCTTTCTTT. This encodes CASSLAWRSAAFF. Drawing the rest from reference TRBV7-2 and TRBJ1-1, the complete variable domain is GAGVSQSPSNKVTEKGKDVELRCDPISGHTALYWYRQSLGQGLEFLIYFQGNSAPDKSGLPSDRFSAERTGGSVSTLTIQRTQQEDSAVYLCASSLAWRSAAFFGQGTRLTVV.

This clonotype showed up just a few times. The chain links TRBV7-2 to TRBJ1-2; D is undetermined. Trimming cost V 3 bases and J 1 base, with 3 bases left between them. From germline, CDR1 is SGHTA and CDR2 FQGNSA. The CDR3 spans 12 residues. The CDR3 region is CASSFINYGYTF. Written as DNA, the CDR3 is TGTGCCAGCAGCTTTATTAACTATGGCTACACCTTC.

This clonotype was seen ten or more times. The rearrangement joins TRBV20-1 to TRBJ1-5; weak D call: TRBD1 (5 bases). The CDR3 length is 15 residues. Per the germline V gene, CDR1 is DFQATT and CDR2 is SNEGSKA (reference sequence). With 1 base removed from V and 0 bases from J, the gap between germline ends came to 10 bases. The CDR3 protein is CSARVGTGSNQPQHF. The CDR3 DNA sequence: TGCAGTGCTAGAGTGGGGACGGGTAGCAATCAGCCCCAGCATTTT.

The chain joins TRBV18 to TRBJ1-6; D possibly corresponds to TRBD1 (5 bases). Germline loops: CDR1 KGHSH, CDR2 LQKENI. The CDR3 consists of 14 residues. V lost 2 bases, J lost 8 bases, and 10 bases lay in between. The CDR3: CASSPKDKDSPLHF. The CDR3 DNA follows: TGTGCCAGCTCACCAAAGGACAAGGATTCACCCCTCCACTTT.

This clonotype occurred many times. J is TRBJ2-1 and V is TRBV9, with D unclear. CDR3 size: 13 residues. V dropped 4 bases and J dropped 0 bases, with 5 bases sitting between them. Germline V gene data show CDR1 as SGDLS and CDR2 as YYNGEE. The CDR3 nucleotides read TGTGCCAGCAGCCCCGCCTCCTACAATGAGCAGTTCTTC. Its protein product is CASSPASYNEQFF.

This clonotype turned up a few times. The CDR3 nucleotides are TGTGCCAGCTCACCCCACGAGGGGAACACTGAAGCTTTCTTT. This sequence encodes CASSPHEGNTEAFF. V gene TRBV18 combines with J gene TRBJ1-1; no firm D call. CDR3 length: 14 amino acids. V was clipped by 3 bases and J by 1 base, with 9 bases between them. Germline V lookup: CDR1 KGHSH, CDR2 LQKENI.

This clonotype has just a few counts. The rearrangement links TRBV6-2 or TRBV6-3 to TRBJ2-1; D is unresolved. V was clipped by 6 bases and J by 7 bases, with 4 bases between them. Germline V gene lookup returns CDR1 MNHEY and CDR2 SVGEGT. The CDR3 runs 10 residues. The DNA of the CDR3 is TGTGCCAGCAGGGCAAATGAGCAGTTCTTC. This encodes CASRANEQFF.

The chain combines TRBV9 with TRBJ1-5; D is uncertain. With 4 bases removed from V and 7 bases from J, the gap between germline ends came to 12 bases. Germline values: CDR1 SGDLS, CDR2 YYNGEE. CDR3 size: 13 residues. This CDR3 reads CASSTRMGQPQHF. In DNA, the CDR3 is TGTGCCAGCAGCACCCGGATGGGGCAGCCCCAGCATTTT.

This chain joins TRBV4-1 and TRBJ2-7; 7 positions agree with TRBD1. The germline gives CDR1 MGHRA, CDR2 YSYEKL. The CDR3 runs to 14 residues. The V segment lost 4 bases and the J segment 3 bases; nucleotides outside the gene matches: 6. CDR3: CASSLRDRNYEQYF. In nucleotides, the CDR3 is TGCGCCAGCAGCCTCCGGGACAGAAACTACGAGCAGTACTTC.

The chain uses TRBV2 and TRBJ2-7; D is unresolved. V lost 6 bases, J lost 6 bases, and 9 bases lay in between. Germline V gene sequence: CDR1 SNHLY, CDR2 FYNNEI. This CDR3 has 11 residues. The CDR3 DNA reads TGTGCCAGCAGGGCGTTCGTCGAGCAGTACTTC. This translates into CASRAFVEQYF.

This clonotype was counted a few times. The chain has TRBV4-2 and TRBJ2-3; 8 positions agree with TRBD2. This CDR3 region has 20 residues. The germline V gene has CDR1 LGHNA and CDR2 YNFKEQ. The V and J ends lost 5 bases and 2 bases, in that order; junction bases with no gene match: 21. CDR3 region: CASSRLRGTSGGPNTDTQYF. The CDR3 coding sequence is TGTGCCAGCAGCAGATTGCGCGGGACTAGTGGGGGACCTAACACAGATACGCAGTATTTT.

The chain uses TRBV29-1 and TRBJ1-2, with unresolved D. The CDR3 extends over 11 amino acids. The germline V and J ends were trimmed by 5 bases and 4 bases, with 8 bases remaining between them. CDR1 SQVTM and CDR2 ANQGSEA come from the germline V gene. The CDR3 nucleotides read TGCAGCGTTTATCAGACCTATGGCTACACCTTC. Its translation: CSVYQTYGYTF.

A few counts support this clonotype. The chain carries TRBV2 and TRBJ1-5; TRBD1 agrees at 9 bases. CDR1 and CDR2 (germline): SNHLY, FYNNEI. The CDR3 length is 13 residues. V lost 10 bases, J lost 3 bases, and 4 bases stayed unmatched. The CDR3 region has the DNA TGTGCCACCGGGACAGGGCCCAATCAGCCCCAGCATTTT. It translates to CATGTGPNQPQHF.

The chain combines TRBV20-1 with TRBJ1-5; D unclear. Germline V CDR1 and CDR2: DFQATT, SNEGSKA (reference sequence). The CDR3 is made up of 17 amino acids. The V and J ends lost 3 bases and 4 bases respectively, with 22 bases between them. Here the CDR3 reads CSASFPAGIGQNQPQHF. Written as DNA, the CDR3 is TGCAGTGCTAGCTTCCCTGCGGGTATAGGGCAAAATCAGCCCCAGCATTTT.

This clonotype has only a few counts. V usage is TRBV10-3 and J usage is TRBJ1-3; D is unresolved. Germline loops: CDR1 ENHRY, CDR2 SYGVKD. Trimming took 0 bases from V and 0 from J, leaving 0 bases between them. This CDR3 has 13 residues. CDR3 sequence: CAISESSGNTIYF. Written as DNA, the CDR3 is TGTGCCATCAGTGAGTCCTCTGGAAACACCATATATTTT.

This clonotype was recorded many times. The gene calls are TRBV12-3 or TRBV12-4 and TRBJ1-1, with D perhaps matching TRBD1 (5 bases). V lost 4 bases and J 1 base, leaving 10 bases between the germline ends. The CDR3 loop spans 14 amino acids. The CDR3 bases are TGTGCCAGCAGTTCCCCGGGACGGAACACTGAAGCTTTCTTT. Protein product: CASSSPGRNTEAFF.

This clonotype occurred a few times. The genes are TRBV5-1 and TRBJ1-5; possibly TRBD1 for D (5 bases). Trimming pared 5 bases from V and 5 bases from J, leaving 17 bases between. The germline gives CDR1 SGHRS, CDR2 YFSETQ. This CDR3 spans 15 amino acids. The CDR3, as DNA: TGCGCCAGCAGTAACACGCCGGGAGGGGATCAGCCCCAGCATTTT. The encoded protein is CASSNTPGGDQPQHF. Variable domain in full (rest from reference TRBV5-1 and TRBJ1-5): KAGVTQTPRYLIKTRGQQVTLSCSPISGHRSVSWYQQTPGQGLQFLFEYFSETQRNKGNFPGRFSGRQFSNSRSEMNVSTLELGDSALYLCASSNTPGGDQPQHFGDGTRLSIL.

This clonotype was seen only a few times. V and J are TRBV12-3 or TRBV12-4 and TRBJ1-5, with D perhaps TRBD1 (5 bases). The V end was cut by 6 bases, the J end by 1 base, with 13 bases between. The CDR3 has 15 residues. DNA for the CDR3: TGTGCCAGCAGCTTACACGGGGCCAGCAATCAGCCCCAGCATTTT. Protein sequence: CASSLHGASNQPQHF.